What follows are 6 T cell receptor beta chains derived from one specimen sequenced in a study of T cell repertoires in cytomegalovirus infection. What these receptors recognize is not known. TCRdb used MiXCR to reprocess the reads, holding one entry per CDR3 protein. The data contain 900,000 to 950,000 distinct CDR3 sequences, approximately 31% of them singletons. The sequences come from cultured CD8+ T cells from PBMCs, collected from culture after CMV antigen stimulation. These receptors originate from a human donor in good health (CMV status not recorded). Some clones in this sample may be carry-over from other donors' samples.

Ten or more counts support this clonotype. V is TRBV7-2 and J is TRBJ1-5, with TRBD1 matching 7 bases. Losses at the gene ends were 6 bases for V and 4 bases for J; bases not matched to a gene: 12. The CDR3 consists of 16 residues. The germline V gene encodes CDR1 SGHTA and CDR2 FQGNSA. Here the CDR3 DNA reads TGTGCCAGCAGTCTGTCCGACAGGGCGACTAATCAGCCCCAGCATTTT. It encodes CASSLSDRATNQPQHF. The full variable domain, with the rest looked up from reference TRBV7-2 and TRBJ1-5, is GAGVSQSPSNKVTEKGKDVELRCDPISGHTALYWYRQSLGQGLEFLIYFQGNSAPDKSGLPSDRFSAERTGGSVSTLTIQRTQQEDSAVYLCASSLSDRATNQPQHFGDGTRLSIL.

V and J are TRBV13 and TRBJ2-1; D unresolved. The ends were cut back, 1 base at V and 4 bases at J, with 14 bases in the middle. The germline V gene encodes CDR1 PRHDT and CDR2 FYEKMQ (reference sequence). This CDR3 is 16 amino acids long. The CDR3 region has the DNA TGTGCCAGCAGCTTAGATGCGGTTTTCGGTTACAATGAGCAGTTCTTC. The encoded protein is CASSLDAVFGYNEQFF. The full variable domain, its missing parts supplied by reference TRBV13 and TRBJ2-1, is AAGVIQSPRHLIKEKRETATLKCYPIPRHDTVYWYQQGPGQDPQFLISFYEKMQSDKGSIPDRFSAQQFSDYHSELNMSSLELGDSALYFCASSLDAVFGYNEQFFGPGTRLTVL.

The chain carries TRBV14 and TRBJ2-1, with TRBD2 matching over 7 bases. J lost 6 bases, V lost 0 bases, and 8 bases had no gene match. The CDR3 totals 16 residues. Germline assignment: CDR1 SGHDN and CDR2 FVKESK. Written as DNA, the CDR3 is TGTGCCAGCAGCCAAGAAAGCGGGGCCCCCTTCAATGAGCAGTTCTTC. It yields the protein CASSQESGAPFNEQFF.

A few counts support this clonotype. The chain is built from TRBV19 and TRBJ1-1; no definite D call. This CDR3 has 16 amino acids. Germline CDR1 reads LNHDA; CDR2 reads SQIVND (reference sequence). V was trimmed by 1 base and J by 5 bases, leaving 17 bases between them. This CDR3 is CASSIGRVYGSTEAFF. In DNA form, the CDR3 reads TGTGCCAGTAGTATAGGAAGGGTTTATGGGTCGACTGAAGCTTTCTTT.

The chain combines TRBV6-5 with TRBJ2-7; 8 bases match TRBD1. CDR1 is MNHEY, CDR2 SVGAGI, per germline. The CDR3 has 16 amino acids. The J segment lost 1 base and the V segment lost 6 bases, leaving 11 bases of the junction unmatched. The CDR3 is CASSLTRTGLSYEQYF. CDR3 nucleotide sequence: TGTGCCAGCAGCTTAACGCGGACAGGGCTTTCCTACGAGCAGTACTTC.

This chain's CDR3 is CATSDFRQGEETQYF. CDR3 coding DNA: TGTGCCACCAGTGATTTTAGGCAGGGGGAAGAGACCCAGTACTTC. The chain combines TRBV24-1 with TRBJ2-5; 7 positions agree with TRBD1. The germline CDR1 and CDR2 sequences are KGHDR and SFDVKD. V was pared by 1 base and J by 3 bases, with 4 bases of the junction left unmatched. The CDR3 contains 15 residues.